The 32 T cell receptor beta chains presented below share a single source sample, sequenced in a study of blood T cell repertoires in COVID-19. TCRdb's copy holds only in-frame clones and misses some; the assay was immunoSEQ multiplex PCR. Found here are some 150,000 clones, just under 90% of them singletons; the top ten hold 8.6%. The material sequenced was peripheral blood. The receptors originated from a woman between 45 and 60 years old with active or convalescent COVID-19.

This chain connects TRBV28 to TRBJ2-7; D might be TRBD2 (5 bases). Looked up from germline, CDR1 is MDHEN and CDR2 is SYDVKM. The V and J ends lost 6 bases and 0 bases respectively, with 15 bases between them. The CDR3 consists of 15 residues. The CDR3 nucleotides are TGTGCCAGCAGGTCAACTAGACCGAGCTCCTACGAGCAGTACTTC. The encoded protein is CASRSTRPSSYEQYF.

This sequence joins TRBV4-3 and TRBJ2-1; D not resolved. This CDR3 has 15 amino acids. CDR1 is LGHNA, CDR2 YSLEER, per germline. Trimming shortened V by 0 bases and J by 2 bases, and 8 bases separated the two germline ends. CDR3 protein: CASSQDQATYNEQFF. The CDR3 region has the DNA TGCGCCAGCAGCCAAGATCAGGCTACCTACAATGAGCAGTTCTTC.

The chain is built from TRBV7-9 and TRBJ1-2, with D hard to call. Germline V gene data show CDR1 as SEHNR and CDR2 as FQNEAQ (reference sequence). The CDR3 length is 13 residues. Trimming left V 5 bases short and J 7 bases short, with 14 bases between. CDR3 region: CASSPEGASGYTF. The CDR3 bases are TGTGCCAGCAGCCCCGAGGGTGCGAGTGGCTACACCTTC.

The rearrangement uses TRBV7-3 and TRBJ2-1, with D possibly TRBD2 on 6 matching bases. Germline assignment: CDR1 SGHTA and CDR2 FQGTGA. CDR3 length: 14 amino acids. Trimming pared 5 bases from V and 8 bases from J, leaving 16 bases between. The chain's CDR3 is CASSPSLSGDEQFF. In DNA form, the CDR3 reads TGTGCCAGCAGCCCCAGTTTGTCGGGGGATGAGCAGTTCTTC.

The V gene is TRBV5-4, the J gene TRBJ1-1, with 7 positions matching TRBD1. This CDR3 region has 12 residues. The germline CDR1 and CDR2 sequences are SGHNT and YYREEE (reference sequence). Unmatched junction bases numbered 3, after V lost 0 bases and J lost 10 bases. The CDR3 bases are TGTGCCAGCAGCTTGGACAGGGGTCGAGCTTTCTTT. Its translation: CASSLDRGRAFF.

The J gene is TRBJ2-1, the V gene TRBV29-1; 8 bases align to TRBD2. This CDR3 comprises 11 residues. V lost 7 bases to trimming and J lost 9 bases; unmatched junction nucleotides: 5. Germline V lookup: CDR1 SQVTM, CDR2 ANQGSEA. CDR3 DNA: TGCAGCGGCACCGGGGGGGGTGAGCAGTTCTTC. Its translation: CSGTGGGEQFF.

J is TRBJ1-3 and V is TRBV7-9, with 11 bases aligning to TRBD1. The CDR3 runs 16 residues. The J segment lost 4 bases and the V segment lost 6 bases, leaving 8 bases of the junction unmatched. Germline lookup yields CDR1 SEHNR and CDR2 FQNEAQ (reference sequence). CDR3: CASSSGQGANGNTIYF. In DNA form, the CDR3 reads TGTGCCAGCAGTTCCGGACAGGGGGCGAACGGAAACACCATATATTTT.

The rearrangement links TRBV6-5 to TRBJ1-1, with no clear D. The CDR3 is 13 residues long. V was pared by 4 bases and J by 2 bases, with 8 bases between. Germline CDR1 is MNHEY and CDR2 is SVGAGI. The CDR3 DNA is TGTGCCAGCAGTTTAGGACTAAACACTGAAGCTTTCTTT. Protein: CASSLGLNTEAFF.

The V call is TRBV12-3 or TRBV12-4, the J call TRBJ1-6, with 7 bases that match TRBD1. The junction had 4 bases not matched to a gene; V was cut back by 5 bases and J by 9 bases. This CDR3 comprises 13 residues. For the CDR3, the DNA is TGTGCCAGCAGTCCCCGACAGGGTTCACCCCTCCACTTT. Amino acids: CASSPRQGSPLHF.

The chain links TRBV10-3 to TRBJ1-1; D remains unclear. Germline CDR1 is ENHRY and CDR2 is SYGVKD. The germline V and J ends were trimmed by 4 bases and 1 base, with 4 bases remaining between them. This CDR3 is 12 amino acids long. Here the CDR3 DNA reads TGTGCCATCAGTGCCAGGAACACTGAAGCTTTCTTT. As protein: CAISARNTEAFF.

The genes are TRBV29-1 and TRBJ1-1; 9 bases are shared with TRBD1. Germline lookup yields CDR1 SQVTM and CDR2 ANQGSEA. Unmatched junction bases numbered 9, after V lost 4 bases and J lost 6 bases. CDR3 length equals 14 residues. The CDR3: CSVVGDRAVAEAFF. In DNA, the CDR3 is TGCAGCGTTGTAGGGGACAGGGCTGTGGCTGAAGCTTTCTTT.

This clone was seen a handful of times. J is TRBJ2-3 and V is TRBV5-1, with D unclear. V was shortened by 2 bases and J by 0 bases, with 4 bases between the two germline ends. Germline-derived CDR1 and CDR2 are SGHRS and YFSETQ. The CDR3 has 13 residues. CDR3 in DNA: TGCGCCAGCAGCTTAACTAGCACAGATACGCAGTATTTT. This gives the protein CASSLTSTDTQYF.

The chain has TRBV2 and TRBJ1-3; D ambiguous. The CDR3 has 13 amino acids. V was trimmed by 6 bases and J by 0 bases, leaving 6 bases between them. CDR1 is SNHLY and CDR2 is FYNNEI in the germline V gene. Written as DNA, the CDR3 is TGTGCCAGCAGCGGCGGCTCTGGAAACACCATATATTTT. It yields the protein CASSGGSGNTIYF.

This chain connects TRBV7-2 to TRBJ1-6, with TRBD1 matching over 7 bases. CDR1 is SGHTA and CDR2 is FQGNSA in the germline V gene. There are 15 residues in the CDR3. J was trimmed by 7 bases and V by 5 bases; bases with no gene match: 8. The CDR3 bases are TGTGCCAGCAGCGCCAGGGGGAATAGGAATTCACCCCTCCACTTT. Protein product: CASSARGNRNSPLHF.

The chain recombines TRBV7-2 with TRBJ1-2, with D possibly matching TRBD1 (6 bases). The CDR3 length is 14 residues. V dropped 5 bases and J dropped 1 base, with 11 bases sitting between them. Germline CDR1 reads SGHTA; CDR2 reads FQGNSA. The CDR3 here is CASSAQGSNYGYTF. The CDR3 DNA follows: TGTGCCAGCAGCGCACAGGGTAGTAACTATGGCTACACCTTC.

V is TRBV7-6 and J is TRBJ1-1; a possible D gene is TRBD1 (5 bases). Germline CDR1 reads SGHVS; CDR2 reads FNYEAQ. There are 15 residues in the CDR3. V lost 0 bases, J lost 4 bases, and 12 bases lay in between. The CDR3 sequence is CASSLAGSGGTEAFF. The CDR3 DNA reads as TGTGCCAGCAGCTTAGCTGGGTCGGGGGGCACTGAAGCTTTCTTT.

The chain links TRBV5-1 to TRBJ1-6; D is undetermined. The CDR3 spans 14 residues. The V end lost 4 bases, the J end lost 0 bases, and 5 bases lay between the germline ends. Germline V CDR1 and CDR2: SGHRS, YFSETQ. The CDR3 coding sequence is TGCGCCAGCAGCCTCGGCTCCTATAATTCACCCCTCCACTTT. Protein product: CASSLGSYNSPLHF.

This clone was picked up a small number of times. The V call is TRBV5-3, the J call TRBJ1-1, with a tentative D call TRBD1 (5 bases). TRBV5-3 is identified as an open reading frame with a role that is uncertain. V was shortened by 5 bases and J by 4 bases, with 15 bases between the two germline ends. The CDR3 has 14 amino acids. The CDR3 DNA reads as TGTGCCAGAAGTGTGAAAAAGGGGTGCACTGAAGCTTTCTTT. Translated: CARSVKKGCTEAFF.

The chain couples TRBV7-3 to TRBJ2-1, with a tentative D call TRBD1 (6 bases). V shed 4 bases and J shed 7 bases, with 14 bases lying between them. Germline CDR1 SGHTA, CDR2 FQGTGA. The CDR3 has 14 residues. Here the CDR3 DNA reads TGTGCCAGCAGCTCGGGACACTCCCTTAATGAGCAGTTCTTC. Translating it yields CASSSGHSLNEQFF.

V usage is TRBV6-8 and J usage is TRBJ1-2, with D possibly matching TRBD1 (6 bases). Germline V CDR1 and CDR2: MNHGY, SAAAGT. V shed 6 bases and J shed 1 base, with 18 bases lying between them. The CDR3 totals 16 residues. The CDR3 sequence is CASRVHRDTSNYGYTF. DNA for the CDR3: TGTGCCAGCAGGGTCCACAGGGACACGAGTAACTATGGCTACACCTTC.

V usage is TRBV27 and J usage is TRBJ2-5; 9 nucleotides align to TRBD2. Germline V gene data show CDR1 as MNHEY and CDR2 as SMNVEV (reference sequence). The CDR3 covers 16 residues. The J segment lost 2 bases and the V segment lost 5 bases, leaving 9 bases of the junction unmatched. CDR3 loop: CASSPLGLARQETQYF. The CDR3, as DNA: TGTGCCAGCAGTCCCCTAGGACTAGCGAGACAAGAGACCCAGTACTTC.

The V and J genes are TRBV5-6 and TRBJ1-6, with a possible D match to TRBD1 (6 bases). Trimming pared 2 bases from V and 8 bases from J, leaving 14 bases between. This CDR3 is built from 15 residues. The germline CDR1 and CDR2 sequences are SGHDT and YYEEEE. CDR3 bases: TGTGCCAGCAGCTTTCGGGGGGCGCTCGATTCACCCCTCCACTTT. It codes for CASSFRGALDSPLHF.

The V call is TRBV27, the J call TRBJ2-7; 9 bases align to TRBD2. The junction had 3 bases not matched to a gene; V was cut back by 2 bases and J by 4 bases. This CDR3 region has 14 residues. In germline, CDR1 is MNHEY, CDR2 SMNVEV (reference sequence). CDR3 nucleotides: TGTGCCAGCAGTTTAGGCGGGGGGGCGTACGAGCAGTACTTC. This gives the protein CASSLGGGAYEQYF.

The rearrangement links TRBV4-1 to TRBJ1-6; 8 bases line up with TRBD1. The CDR3 sequence is 18 residues long. J gave up 0 bases and V 1 base, and 5 bases lay outside the gene matches. CDR1 is MGHRA, CDR2 YSYEKL, per germline. For the CDR3, the DNA is TGCGCCAGCAGCCAAGGGGACAGGCGGATCTCCTATAATTCACCCCTCCACTTT. It specifies CASSQGDRRISYNSPLHF.

V is TRBV3-1 (or the pseudogene TRBV3-2) and J is TRBJ2-1; the match to TRBD2 covers 7 bases. Germline V gene lookup returns CDR1 LGHDT and CDR2 YNNKEL (reference sequence). V lost 5 bases, J lost 7 bases, and 8 bases stayed unmatched. The CDR3 length is 14 residues. The CDR3 loop reads CASSSREGKNEQFF. DNA for the CDR3: TGTGCCAGCAGCTCCAGGGAGGGGAAGAATGAGCAGTTCTTC.

The chain couples TRBV5-1 to TRBJ2-7; the D gene is possibly TRBD2 (6 bases). V shed 4 bases and J shed 2 bases, with 16 bases lying between them. Germline V CDR1 and CDR2: SGHRS, YFSETQ. There are 15 residues in the CDR3. The CDR3 bases are TGCGCCAGCAGCCCTCGGGTTAGCGGCACCTACGAGCAGTACTTC. Translation gives CASSPRVSGTYEQYF.

V and J are TRBV3-1 (or the pseudogene TRBV3-2) and TRBJ1-3; tentative D call: TRBD1 (6 bases). The CDR3 contains 15 residues. The V end lost 2 bases, the J end lost 4 bases, and 12 bases lay between the germline ends. Germline CDR1 is LGHDT and CDR2 is YNNKEL (reference sequence). CDR3 nucleotides: TGTGCCAGCAGCCAACCCAGGGGCCGAGGAAACACCATATATTTT. Its protein is CASSQPRGRGNTIYF.

For the CDR3, the DNA is TGTGCCAGCAGCTTAGGCGGGGGGGTTTTTAATGAGCAGTTCTTC. This gives the protein CASSLGGGVFNEQFF. The rearrangement links TRBV11-2 to TRBJ2-1; 9 nucleotides line up with TRBD2. V shed 1 base and J 7 bases; nucleotides not matched to a gene: 5. Germline values: CDR1 SGHAT, CDR2 FQNNGV. The length of the CDR3 is 15 residues.

The gene calls are TRBV27 and TRBJ2-7; the match to TRBD2 covers 8 bases. Germline V gene data show CDR1 as MNHEY and CDR2 as SMNVEV (reference sequence). The CDR3 is 12 residues long. The trim removed 2 bases at V and 7 bases at J, leaving 1 base unmatched. CDR3 protein: CASSLPGGEQYF. The CDR3 coding sequence is TGTGCCAGCAGTTTACCGGGAGGGGAGCAGTACTTC.

This clone showed up just once. This sequence joins TRBV5-4 and TRBJ2-2; 7 nucleotides match TRBD2. From germline, CDR1 is SGHNT and CDR2 YYREEE (reference sequence). The CDR3 runs to 17 residues. The V and J ends lost 2 bases and 2 bases, in that order; junction bases with no gene match: 9. In nucleotides, the CDR3 is TGTGCCAGCAGCTTTAAATTAGCGGGTTTCAACACCGGGGAGCTGTTTTTT. It codes for CASSFKLAGFNTGELFF.

The V call is TRBV27, the J call TRBJ1-2; no firm D call. There are 15 residues in the CDR3. Germline CDR1 and CDR2: MNHEY and SMNVEV (reference sequence). Trimming cost V 3 bases and J 2 bases, with 13 bases left between them. In nucleotides, the CDR3 is TGTGCCAGCAGTTTGGAGGGAGGTCTGAACTATGGCTACACCTTC. Translating gives CASSLEGGLNYGYTF.

CDR3 protein: CASNSGSIQETQYF. CDR3 coding DNA: TGTGCCAGTAACTCCGGGAGCATACAAGAGACCCAGTACTTC. The chain combines TRBV19 with TRBJ2-5; D is perhaps TRBD2 (6 bases). V was pared by 7 bases and J by 2 bases, with 14 bases between. CDR3 length: 14 residues. From germline, CDR1 is LNHDA and CDR2 SQIVND (reference sequence). Full variable domain (rest looked up from reference TRBV19 and TRBJ2-5): DGGITQSPKYLFRKEGQNVTLSCEQNLNHDAMYWYRQDPGQGLRLIYYSQIVNDFQKGDIAEGYSVSREKKESFPLTVTSAQKNPTAFYLCASNSGSIQETQYFGPGTRLLVL.